This note documents a single TCR beta chain sequence. There is no known antigen for this receptor. The record has no base qualities; no much larger clone is one base away. The data were taken from a study of circulating and synovial CD4+ cells in juvenile arthritis (dated by TCRdb to about 2014). Regarding the complete study: Within each patient, the TCRbeta CDR3 repertoires of synovial CD4 T cells, bulk blood CD4 T cells and circulating HLA-DR+ CD4 T cells were compared. Repertoire sequencing was performed with the aim of confirming enrichment of synovial clonotypes in a circulating synovial-like CD4 T cell subset. Overall results and qualifications from the work: No difference between circulating pathogenic-like lymphocytes and bulk blood T cells was detected by traditional Vbeta family usage analysis. Overlap with synovium increased with sequencing depth, so measured shared-clonotype fractions likely underestimated the full repertoire overlap. Circulating pathogenic-like lymphocytes clustered together with synovial T cells, and compared with bulk blood, the circulating pathogenic-like lymphocytes shared a substantially higher fraction of CDR3 sequences with synovium. CPL and bulk blood CD4 samples differed in T cell genome counts by at least an order of magnitude, so sample-size effects were addressed. Lower diversity was observed in synovial and circulating pathogenic-like lymphocyte repertoires than in bulk blood CD4 repertoires, and some CPL samples were found to be as oligoclonal as synovium.

Donors of the sequenced samples were patients with active juvenile idiopathic arthritis. Cells were sorted right after thawing, and dead cells were excluded with Live/Dead Fixable Near-IR Stain. Preparation of the library involved the immunoSEQ multiplex PCR assay. An external provider carried out the TCRbeta CDR3 sequencing as a commercial service. Turning to the authors' computational methods: Productive nucleotide sequences and amino acid sequences obtained through in silico translation were used in the analyses. Diversity was measured as Renyi entropy over a range of alpha values, and the median of 200 repeated subsamples was taken to equalise sample size. The distance between each pair of repertoires was calculated as one minus the Chao-modified Jaccard index, which corrects for under-sampling, and this distance was used for clustering. Frequency-weighted overlap with synovial clonotypes was calculated across 200 sample sizes, using 200 draws without replacement for each, and the value reported was the one at the size of the smaller sample. Held by TCRdb, this immuneACCESS table contains in-frame sequences only and omits some clones. Under half of the omission traces to an unresolved V gene where checked; the cause of the rest is unknown. Clonal size and the V and J genes are those of that table, whereas D and trimming came from the DNA. For this sample there are tens of thousands of clones; 95% appear just once. The ten largest clonotypes hold approximately 0.19% of the sample.

CDR1 and CDR2 are drawn from the germline V gene: MDHEN, SYDVKM. The CDR3 runs 13 amino acids, cysteine and phenylalanine included. Left in the record is the CDR3 DNA by itself, 39 bases read in frame from the first base. Germline trimming amounts to 6 bases on V and 7 bases on J, with 5 as the count of junction bases outside the gene matches. The source material was CD4+ T cells from blood. The V and J segments used are TRBV28 and TRBJ2-2; 7 bases in the junction line up with TRBD1. The TCR originated in a human donor with juvenile idiopathic arthritis. The DNA is TGTGCCAGCAGGGACGGGACAGTCGGGGAGCTGTTTTTT. Translated, this gives CASRDGTVGELFF.